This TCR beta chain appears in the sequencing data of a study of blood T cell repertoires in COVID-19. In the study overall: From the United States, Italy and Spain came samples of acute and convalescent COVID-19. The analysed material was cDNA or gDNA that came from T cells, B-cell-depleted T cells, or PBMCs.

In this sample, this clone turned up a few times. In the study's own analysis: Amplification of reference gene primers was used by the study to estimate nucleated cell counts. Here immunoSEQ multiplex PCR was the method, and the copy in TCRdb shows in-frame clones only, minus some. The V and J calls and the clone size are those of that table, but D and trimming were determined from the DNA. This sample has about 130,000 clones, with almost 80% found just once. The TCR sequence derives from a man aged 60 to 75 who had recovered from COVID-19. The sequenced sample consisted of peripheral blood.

CDR3 sequence (DNA): TGCGCCAGCAGCCAAGGCCGGACTAGCGGGAGGGACAATGAGCAGTTCTTC. It yields the protein CASSQGRTSGRDNEQFF. The V and J genes are TRBV4-3 and TRBJ2-1, with 15 bases aligning to TRBD2. The CDR3 runs to 17 residues. The V gene end was trimmed by 1 base and the J gene end by 5 bases; junction bases not matched to a gene: 3. CDR1 LGHNA and CDR2 YSLEER come from the germline V gene.